This entry is about one T cell receptor (beta chain). In the original processing: The assay estimated nucleated cells by amplifying reference gene primers. This table comes from immunoSEQ multiplex PCR, and its TCRdb copy is limited to in-frame clones, with some not included. V and J calls and clone size come straight from that table; D and trimming were deduced from the DNA. The table lists under 60,000 clones, roughly 80% of them singletons. The data were taken from a study of blood T cell repertoires in COVID-19. Looking at the study overall: Acute and convalescent COVID-19 samples came from the United States, Italy and Spain. Nucleic acid was either cDNA or gDNA, and it came from T cells, B-cell-depleted T cells, or PBMCs.

The germline gives CDR1 SGHVS, CDR2 FQNEAQ. Trimming left V 4 bases short and J 9 bases short, with 13 bases between. The CDR3 totals 14 residues. The sample taken for sequencing was peripheral blood. The genes are TRBV7-8 and TRBJ1-6; no firm D call. The clonotype comes from a man between 60 and 75 years old with acute or convalescent COVID-19. CDR3: CASSSGGVGSPLHF. For the CDR3, the DNA is TGTGCCAGCAGCTCCGGCGGGGTGGGTTCACCCCTCCACTTT.